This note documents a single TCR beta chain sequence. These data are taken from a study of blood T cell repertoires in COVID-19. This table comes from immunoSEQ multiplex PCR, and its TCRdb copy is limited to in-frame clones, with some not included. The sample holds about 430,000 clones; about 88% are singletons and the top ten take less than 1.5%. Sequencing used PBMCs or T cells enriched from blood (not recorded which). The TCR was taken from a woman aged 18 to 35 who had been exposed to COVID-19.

The CDR3 nucleotides read TGTGCCAGCAGTCCCAACGGGGTGACCGGGGAGCTGTTTTTT. Protein: CASSPNGVTGELFF. The chain recombines TRBV5-8 with TRBJ2-2; possibly TRBD2 for D (5 bases). CDR3 size: 14 residues. Trimming took 5 bases from V and 5 from J, leaving 13 bases between them. Per the germline V gene, CDR1 is SGHTS and CDR2 is YDEGEE.